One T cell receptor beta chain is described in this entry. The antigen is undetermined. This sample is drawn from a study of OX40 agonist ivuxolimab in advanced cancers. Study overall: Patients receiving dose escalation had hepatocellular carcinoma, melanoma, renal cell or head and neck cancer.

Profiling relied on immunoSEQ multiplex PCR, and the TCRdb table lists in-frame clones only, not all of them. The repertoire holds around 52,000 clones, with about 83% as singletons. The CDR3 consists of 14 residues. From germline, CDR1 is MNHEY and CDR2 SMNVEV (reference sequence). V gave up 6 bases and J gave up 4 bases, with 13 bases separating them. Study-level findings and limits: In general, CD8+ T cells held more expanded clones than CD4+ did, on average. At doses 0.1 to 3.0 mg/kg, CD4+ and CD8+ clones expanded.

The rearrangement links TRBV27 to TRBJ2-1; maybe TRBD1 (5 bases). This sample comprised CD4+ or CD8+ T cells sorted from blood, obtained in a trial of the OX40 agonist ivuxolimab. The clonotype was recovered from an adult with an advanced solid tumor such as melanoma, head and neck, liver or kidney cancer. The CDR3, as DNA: TGTGCCAGCAGGGCAGGGTCCTCGTACAATGAGCAGTTCTTC. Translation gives CASRAGSSYNEQFF.